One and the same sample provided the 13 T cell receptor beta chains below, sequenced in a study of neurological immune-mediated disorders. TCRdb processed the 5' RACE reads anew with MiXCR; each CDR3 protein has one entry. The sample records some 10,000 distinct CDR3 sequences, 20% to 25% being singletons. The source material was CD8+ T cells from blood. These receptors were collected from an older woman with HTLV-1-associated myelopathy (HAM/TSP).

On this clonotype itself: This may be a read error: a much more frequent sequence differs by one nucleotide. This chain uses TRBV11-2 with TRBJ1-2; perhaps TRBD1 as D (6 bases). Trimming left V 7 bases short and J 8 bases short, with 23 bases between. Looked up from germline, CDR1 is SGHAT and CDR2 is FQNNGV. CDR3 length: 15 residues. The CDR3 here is CASTGPGTRVSGYTF. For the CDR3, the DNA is TGTGCCAGCACCGGTCCCGGGACAAGGGTTAGCGGCTACACCTTC.

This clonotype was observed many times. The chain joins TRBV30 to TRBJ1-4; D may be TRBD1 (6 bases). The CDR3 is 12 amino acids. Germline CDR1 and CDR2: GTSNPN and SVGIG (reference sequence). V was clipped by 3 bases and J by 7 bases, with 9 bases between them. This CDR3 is CAWRQGREKLFF. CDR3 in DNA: TGTGCCTGGAGGCAGGGGCGTGAAAAACTGTTTTTT.

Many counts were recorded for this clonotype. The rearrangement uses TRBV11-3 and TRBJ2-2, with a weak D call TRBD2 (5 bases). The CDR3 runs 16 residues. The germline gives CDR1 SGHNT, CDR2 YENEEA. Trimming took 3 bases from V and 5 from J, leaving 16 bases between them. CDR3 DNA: TGTGCCAGCAGCTTCCTCGTGAGGGTTGGGACCGGGGAGCTGTTTTTT. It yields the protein CASSFLVRVGTGELFF.

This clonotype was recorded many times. The CDR3 DNA reads as TGCGCCAGCAGCTTGTTTTTGTGGGGGGAGATAAGGAACACTGAAGCTTTCTTT. Encoded protein: CASSLFLWGEIRNTEAFF. The V call is TRBV5-1, the J call TRBJ1-1; TRBD1 is a possible D gene (5 bases). Trimming took 1 base from V and 1 from J, leaving 20 bases between them. The CDR3 runs to 18 residues. Germline V gene data show CDR1 as SGHRS and CDR2 as YFSETQ.

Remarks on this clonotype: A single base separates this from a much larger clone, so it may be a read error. The chain's CDR3 is CASSFPLGSRNSEAFF. DNA of the CDR3: TGTGCCAGCAGCTTTCCCCTTGGCAGCAGAAACAGTGAAGCTTTCTTT. This chain joins TRBV5-6 and TRBJ1-1; D call uncertain. The CDR3 is 16 amino acids. In germline, CDR1 is SGHDT, CDR2 YYEEEE.

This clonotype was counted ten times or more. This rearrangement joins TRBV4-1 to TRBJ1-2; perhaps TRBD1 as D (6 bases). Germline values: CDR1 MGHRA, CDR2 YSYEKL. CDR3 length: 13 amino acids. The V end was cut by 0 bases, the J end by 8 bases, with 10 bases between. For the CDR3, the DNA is TGCGCCAGCAGCCAAGATGGACAGAGAGGCTACACCTTC. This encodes CASSQDGQRGYTF.

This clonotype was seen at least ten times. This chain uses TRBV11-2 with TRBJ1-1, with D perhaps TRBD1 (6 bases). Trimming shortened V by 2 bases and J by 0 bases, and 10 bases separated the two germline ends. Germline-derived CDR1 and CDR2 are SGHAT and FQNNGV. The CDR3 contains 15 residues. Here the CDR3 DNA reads TGTGCCAGCAGCTTACCAGGGACAATGAACACTGAAGCTTTCTTT. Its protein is CASSLPGTMNTEAFF.

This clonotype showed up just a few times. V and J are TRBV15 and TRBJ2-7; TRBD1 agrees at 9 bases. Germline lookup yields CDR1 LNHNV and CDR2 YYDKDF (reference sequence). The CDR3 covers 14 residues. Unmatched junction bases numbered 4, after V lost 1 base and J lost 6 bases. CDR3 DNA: TGTGCCACCAGCAGAGGGACAGGGGTGGGCGAGCAGTACTTC. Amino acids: CATSRGTGVGEQYF.

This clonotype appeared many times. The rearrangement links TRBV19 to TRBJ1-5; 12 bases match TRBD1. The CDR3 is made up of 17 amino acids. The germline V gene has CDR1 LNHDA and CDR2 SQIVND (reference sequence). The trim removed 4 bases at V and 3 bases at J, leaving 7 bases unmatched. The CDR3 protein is CASSRGQGAPDNQPQHF. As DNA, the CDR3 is TGTGCCAGTAGTAGGGGACAGGGGGCGCCGGACAATCAGCCCCAGCATTTT.

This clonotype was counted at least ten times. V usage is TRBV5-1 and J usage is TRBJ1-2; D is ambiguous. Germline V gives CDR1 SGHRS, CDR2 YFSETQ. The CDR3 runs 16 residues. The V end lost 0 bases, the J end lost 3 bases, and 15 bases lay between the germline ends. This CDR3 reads CASSLAEREIDYGYTF. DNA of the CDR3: TGCGCCAGCAGCTTGGCCGAGAGGGAAATAGACTATGGCTACACCTTC.

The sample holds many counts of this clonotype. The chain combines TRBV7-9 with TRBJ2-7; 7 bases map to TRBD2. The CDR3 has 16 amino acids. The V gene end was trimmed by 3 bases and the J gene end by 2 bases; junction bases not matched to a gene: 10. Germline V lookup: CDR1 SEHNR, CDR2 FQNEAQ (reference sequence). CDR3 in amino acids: CASSLVQAGPPYEQYF. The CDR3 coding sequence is TGTGCCAGCAGCTTGGTTCAAGCGGGGCCCCCCTACGAGCAGTACTTC.

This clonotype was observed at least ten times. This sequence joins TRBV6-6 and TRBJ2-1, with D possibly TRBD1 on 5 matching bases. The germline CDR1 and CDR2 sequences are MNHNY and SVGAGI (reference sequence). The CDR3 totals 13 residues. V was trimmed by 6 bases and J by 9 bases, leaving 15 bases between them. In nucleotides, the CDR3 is TGTGCCAGCAGCGACTCAGGGATAACTGAGCAGTTCTTC. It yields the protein CASSDSGITEQFF.

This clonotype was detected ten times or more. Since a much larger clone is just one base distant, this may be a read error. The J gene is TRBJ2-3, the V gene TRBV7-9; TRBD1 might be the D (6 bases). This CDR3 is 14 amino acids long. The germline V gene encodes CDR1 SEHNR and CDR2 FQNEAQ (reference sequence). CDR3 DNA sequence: TGTGCCAACAGCCTCGCAGGGGCCACAGATACGCAGTATTTT. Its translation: CANSLAGATDTQYF.